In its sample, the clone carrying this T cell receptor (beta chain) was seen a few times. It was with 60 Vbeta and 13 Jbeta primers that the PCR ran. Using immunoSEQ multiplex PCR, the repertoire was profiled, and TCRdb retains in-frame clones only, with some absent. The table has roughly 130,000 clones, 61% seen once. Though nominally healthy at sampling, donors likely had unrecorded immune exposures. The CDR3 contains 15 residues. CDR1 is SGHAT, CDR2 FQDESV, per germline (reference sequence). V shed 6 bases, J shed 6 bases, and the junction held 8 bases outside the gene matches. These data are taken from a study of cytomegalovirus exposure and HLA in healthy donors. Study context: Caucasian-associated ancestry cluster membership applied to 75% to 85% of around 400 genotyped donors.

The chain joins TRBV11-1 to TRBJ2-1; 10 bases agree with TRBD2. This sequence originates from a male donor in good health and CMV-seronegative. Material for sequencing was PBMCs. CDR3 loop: CASRPAGGPSNEQFF. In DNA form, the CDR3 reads TGTGCCAGCAGACCAGCGGGGGGGCCCTCCAATGAGCAGTTCTTC.